This TCR beta chain was sequenced during a study of shared clonotypes between healthy human individuals. Background on the study: The plates for each donor numbered three CD4 naive, three CD4 memory, two CD8 naive and one CD8 memory.

V lost 4 bases and J lost 3, with 6 bases in between. Germline V gives CDR1 SGHNT, CDR2 YENEEA. This CDR3 has 13 residues. In the original processing: In the immunoSEQ data, sequences were junction-only and lacked quality scores, so filtering differed. Assay: immunoSEQ multiplex PCR; the TCRdb copy retains only in-frame clones and omits some. The V and J calls and clone size were taken over from that table, and D and trimming were inferred from the DNA. The sample contains over 1.4 million clones, roughly 96% of which appear only once. The study, taken as a whole, reports: Shared clonotypes: 4.5% to 5% naive CD4, about 3.5% naive CD8, around 2.2% memory CD4, approximately 0.41% memory CD8. Generation probabilities were higher for clonotypes shared across all four sorted-subset donors than for unshared ones.

Regarding this clone: Antigen specificity is unknown.

Sequencing used naive CD4+ T cells sorted from blood. Specified subset: CD45RA+ positively selected. This chain connects TRBV11-3 to TRBJ2-2; D remains unclear. The sequence was collected from a man aged 25-45 years in good health. This chain's CDR3 is CASSWSDTGELFF. In nucleotides, the CDR3 is TGTGCCAGCAGCTGGAGTGACACCGGGGAGCTGTTTTTT.